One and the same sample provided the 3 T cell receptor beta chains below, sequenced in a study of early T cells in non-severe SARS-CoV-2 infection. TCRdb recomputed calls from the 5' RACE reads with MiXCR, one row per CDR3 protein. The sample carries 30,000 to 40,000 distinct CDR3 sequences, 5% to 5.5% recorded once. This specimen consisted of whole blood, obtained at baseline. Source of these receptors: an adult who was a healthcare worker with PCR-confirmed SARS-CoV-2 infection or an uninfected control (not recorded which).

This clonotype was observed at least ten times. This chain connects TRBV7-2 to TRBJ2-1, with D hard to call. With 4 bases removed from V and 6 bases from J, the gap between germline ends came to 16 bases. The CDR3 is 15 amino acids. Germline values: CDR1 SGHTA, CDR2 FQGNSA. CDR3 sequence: CASSSRAGPFNEQFF. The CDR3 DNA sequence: TGTGCCAGCAGCTCGCGCGCCGGCCCGTTCAATGAGCAGTTCTTC.

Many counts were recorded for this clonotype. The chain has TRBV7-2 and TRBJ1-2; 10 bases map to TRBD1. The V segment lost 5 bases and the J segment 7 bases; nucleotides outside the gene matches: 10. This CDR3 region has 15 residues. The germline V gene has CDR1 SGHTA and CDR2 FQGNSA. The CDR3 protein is CASSPDWGQGSGYTF. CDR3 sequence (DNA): TGTGCCAGCAGCCCAGACTGGGGACAGGGGTCTGGCTACACCTTC. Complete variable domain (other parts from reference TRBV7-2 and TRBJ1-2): GAGVSQSPSNKVTEKGKDVELRCDPISGHTALYWYRQSLGQGLEFLIYFQGNSAPDKSGLPSDRFSAERTGGSVSTLTIQRTQQEDSAVYLCASSPDWGQGSGYTFGSGTRLTVV.

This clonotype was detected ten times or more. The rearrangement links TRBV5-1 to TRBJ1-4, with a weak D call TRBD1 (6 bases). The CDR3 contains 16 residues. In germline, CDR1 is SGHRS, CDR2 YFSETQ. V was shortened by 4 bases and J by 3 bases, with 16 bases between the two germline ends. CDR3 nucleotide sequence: TGCGCCAGCAGCCAGGGACATCCTCAACCTAATGAAAAACTGTTTTTT. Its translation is CASSQGHPQPNEKLFF.